Below, 11 T cell receptor beta chains from the same sample are listed, as sequenced in a study of regulatory T cells in long-lasting Graves disease. Time point noted: persistent/refractory GD, antithyroid drugs over 5 years with positive TRAb. The TCR library was made from RNA extracted from PBMCs. The TCR beta library used iRepertoire HTBI primers with Arm-PCR amplification of CDR3. One entry per CDR3 protein, called by TCRdb with MiXCR from the multiplex PCR reads. The sample lists hundreds of thousands of distinct CDR3 sequences, around 21% occurring once. Sequencing was performed on peripheral blood mononuclear cells (PBMCs), taken when the disease was refractory, from a patient treated with antithyroid drugs. All receptors derive from a female donor with Graves disease.

This clonotype was counted many times. The chain joins TRBV12-3 or TRBV12-4 to TRBJ2-7, with D possibly TRBD1 on 6 matching bases. This CDR3 comprises 14 residues. V lost 3 bases and J 0 bases, leaving 9 bases between the germline ends. The CDR3 sequence: CASSFQGHSYEQYF. In nucleotides, the CDR3 is TGTGCCAGCAGTTTTCAGGGACACTCCTACGAGCAGTACTTC.

This clonotype was recorded many times. This chain joins TRBV12-3 or TRBV12-4 and TRBJ1-4; 9 positions agree with TRBD1. The junction had 3 bases not matched to a gene; V was cut back by 2 bases and J by 2 bases. This CDR3 contains 16 residues. The CDR3 DNA reads as TGTGCCAGCAGTTTACGGACAGGGGAGACTAATGAAAAACTGTTTTTT. Translated, it gives CASSLRTGETNEKLFF.

The genes are TRBV6-2 or TRBV6-3 and TRBJ2-3, with unresolved D. This CDR3 comprises 16 residues. The germline V gene encodes CDR1 MNHEY and CDR2 SVGEGT. V lost 0 bases and J lost 1, with 11 bases in between. CDR3 DNA sequence: TGTGCCAGCAGTTACTCATCGACGGTGGGCACAGATACGCAGTATTTT. Translated: CASSYSSTVGTDTQYF.

There are a few counts of this clonotype. Here the CDR3 DNA reads TGTGCCAGCAGTTACTCGACGGAAAACACTGAAGCTTTCTTT. This sequence encodes CASSYSTENTEAFF. The chain combines TRBV6-5 with TRBJ1-1; D is ambiguous. The V gene's germline CDR1 is MNHEY and CDR2 SVGAGI. Trimming pared 0 bases from V and 2 bases from J, leaving 7 bases between. The CDR3 is 14 residues long.

This clonotype was seen many times. The chain couples TRBV28 to TRBJ1-6; D uncertain. CDR1 MDHEN and CDR2 SYDVKM come from the germline V gene. V lost 5 bases and J 8 bases, leaving 7 bases between the germline ends. The CDR3 totals 12 residues. CDR3: CASSLKDSPLHF. The DNA for the CDR3 is TGTGCCAGCAGTCTTAAGGATTCACCCCTCCACTTT.

This clonotype was observed a handful of times. One end of the junction fails to match germline, which may point to a read error. V usage is TRBV30 and J usage is TRBJ1-1, with TRBD1 matching over 9 bases. Looked up from germline, CDR1 is GTSNPN and CDR2 is SVGIG (reference sequence). CDR3 length equals 13 residues. The CDR3 reads CAWKGQGNPEAFF. In nucleotides, the CDR3 is TGTGCCTGGAAAGGACAGGGGAACCCTGAAGCTTTCTTT.

This clonotype was counted many times. The chain joins TRBV12-3 or TRBV12-4 to TRBJ1-2; D unresolved. The CDR3 is 11 amino acids. V lost 6 bases and J lost 8, with 10 bases in between. CDR3 in amino acids: CASRGPGGYTF. CDR3 nucleotides: TGTGCCAGCAGAGGTCCCGGCGGCTACACCTTC.

Details on this clonotype: One base separates it from a far larger clone, so it is likely a read error. This is likely a read error, given that the CDR3 carries no conserved phenylalanine or tryptophan at its end. This chain connects TRBV7-2 to TRBJ1-5, with D perhaps matching TRBD1 (5 bases). CDR1 is SGHTA, CDR2 FQGNSA, per germline. This CDR3 has 14 amino acids. Deletions cut 6 bases from V and 1 base from J, with 10 bases between. CDR3 DNA: TGTGCCAGCAGTGGGGCGCGAAGCAATCAGCCCCAGCATCTT. Amino acid sequence: CASSGARSNQPQHL.

There are many counts of this clonotype. The V call is TRBV20-1, the J call TRBJ2-5; D may be TRBD2 (6 bases). There are 13 residues in the CDR3. Germline values: CDR1 DFQATT, CDR2 SNEGSKA (reference sequence). V was clipped by 3 bases and J by 1 base, with 9 bases between them. CDR3 residues: CSARFSGQETQYF. In nucleotides, the CDR3 is TGCAGTGCTAGGTTTAGCGGCCAAGAGACCCAGTACTTC.

V gene TRBV20-1 combines with J gene TRBJ2-7, with 7 positions matching TRBD1. The ends lost 5 bases at V and 1 base at J; junction bases unmatched: 5. The CDR3 contains 13 residues. Germline V gene sequence: CDR1 DFQATT, CDR2 SNEGSKA (reference sequence). The CDR3 DNA follows: TGCAGTGCTGCCGACAGGGTTTCCTACGAGCAGTACTTC. This sequence encodes CSAADRVSYEQYF.

Only a few counts were recorded for this clonotype. The rearrangement joins TRBV20-1 to TRBJ2-3; D is undetermined. CDR3 length: 11 amino acids. Trimming removed 3 bases from V and 6 bases from J, with 7 bases in between. Germline CDR1 DFQATT, CDR2 SNEGSKA (reference sequence). The CDR3 bases are TGCAGTGCTAGCGCCGGGGATACGCAGTATTTT. This sequence encodes CSASAGDTQYF.